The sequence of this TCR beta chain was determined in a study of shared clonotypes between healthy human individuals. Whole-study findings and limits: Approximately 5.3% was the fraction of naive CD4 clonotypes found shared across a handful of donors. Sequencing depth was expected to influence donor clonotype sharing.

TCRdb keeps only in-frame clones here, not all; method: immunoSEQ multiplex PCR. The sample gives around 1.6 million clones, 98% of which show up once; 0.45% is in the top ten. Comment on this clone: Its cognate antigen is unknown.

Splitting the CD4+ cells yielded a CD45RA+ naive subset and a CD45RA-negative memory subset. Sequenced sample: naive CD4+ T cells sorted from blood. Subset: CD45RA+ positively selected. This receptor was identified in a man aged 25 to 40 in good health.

DNA for the CDR3: TGTGCCAGCAGTCAACCGTCAGCCAAAAACATTCAGTACTTC. This sequence encodes CASSQPSAKNIQYF. This chain joins TRBV11-2 and TRBJ2-4, with D unresolved. V was trimmed by 6 bases and J by 0 bases, leaving 9 bases between them. Germline loops: CDR1 SGHAT, CDR2 FQNNGV. The CDR3 consists of 14 residues.